The sequence of this TCR beta chain was determined in a study of post-analysis software for immune sequencing data. A word on this clonotype: Its specificity is not known.

The authors incorporated unique molecular identifiers into the TCR beta cDNA libraries. TCRdb re-derived calls from the PCR reads in MiXCR, one entry per CDR3 protein. The sample has 600,000 to 750,000 distinct CDR3 sequences, around 60% seen once. Study-level points and caveats: In patients, about 5 TRBV segments were more frequent than in controls, with TRBV5-6, TRBV5-1 and TRBV20-1 among them.

The CDR3 extends over 15 amino acids. CDR1 and CDR2 from the germline V gene are SGDLS and YYNGEE. V was trimmed by 3 bases and J by 8 bases, leaving 18 bases between them. The origin of this receptor is a girl aged 2 to 9 with multiple sclerosis. The V gene is TRBV9, the J gene TRBJ2-1; TRBD1 or TRBD2 may be the D gene (6 bases each). Sequences were obtained from blood. The CDR3 region has the DNA TGTGCCAGCAGCGAGGCAATCGGGGGCATAGATGAGCAGTTCTTC. It encodes CASSEAIGGIDEQFF. The full variable domain, rest sourced from reference TRBV9 and TRBJ2-1, is DSGVTQTPKHLITATGQRVTLRCSPRSGDLSVYWYQQSLDQGLQFLIQYYNGEERAKGNILERFSAQQFPDLHSELNLSSLELGDSALYFCASSEAIGGIDEQFFGPGTRLTVL.